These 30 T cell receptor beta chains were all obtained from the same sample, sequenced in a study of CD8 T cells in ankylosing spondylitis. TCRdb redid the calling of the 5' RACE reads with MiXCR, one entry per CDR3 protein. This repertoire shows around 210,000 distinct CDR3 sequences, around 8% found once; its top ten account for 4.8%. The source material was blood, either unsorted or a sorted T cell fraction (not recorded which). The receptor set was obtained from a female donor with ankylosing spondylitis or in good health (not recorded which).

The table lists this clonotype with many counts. The CDR3 DNA sequence: TGCGCCAGCAGCTTGGGACAGGGGGCAGATACGCAGTATTTT. It yields the protein CASSLGQGADTQYF. The chain is built from TRBV5-1 and TRBJ2-3; 9 bases are shared with TRBD1. CDR1 and CDR2 (germline): SGHRS, YFSETQ. This CDR3 has 14 amino acids. V shed 0 bases, J shed 4 bases, and the junction held 0 bases outside the gene matches.

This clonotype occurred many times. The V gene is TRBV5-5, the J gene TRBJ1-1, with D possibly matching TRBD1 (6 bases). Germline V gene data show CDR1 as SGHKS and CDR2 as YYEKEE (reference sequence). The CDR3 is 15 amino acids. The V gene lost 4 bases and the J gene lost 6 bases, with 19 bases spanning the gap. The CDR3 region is CASSPGDFAVPEAFF. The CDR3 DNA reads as TGTGCCAGCAGCCCAGGGGATTTCGCCGTCCCTGAAGCTTTCTTT.

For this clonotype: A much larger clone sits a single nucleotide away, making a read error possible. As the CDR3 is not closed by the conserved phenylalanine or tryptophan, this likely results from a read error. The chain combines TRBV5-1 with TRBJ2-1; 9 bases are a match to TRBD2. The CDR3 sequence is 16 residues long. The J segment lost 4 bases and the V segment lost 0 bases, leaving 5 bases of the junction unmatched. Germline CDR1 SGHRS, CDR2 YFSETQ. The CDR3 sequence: CASSLEASGIYNEQFP. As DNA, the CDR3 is TGCGCCAGCAGCTTGGAAGCTAGCGGGATTTACAATGAGCAGTTCCCC.

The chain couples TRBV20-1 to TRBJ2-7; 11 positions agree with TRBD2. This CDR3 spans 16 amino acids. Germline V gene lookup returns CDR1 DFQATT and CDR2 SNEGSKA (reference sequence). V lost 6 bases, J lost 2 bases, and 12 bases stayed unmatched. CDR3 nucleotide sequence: TGCAGTGCGCTAGAGGGACTAGCGGTTAGGCCCTACGAGCAGTACTTC. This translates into CSALEGLAVRPYEQYF.

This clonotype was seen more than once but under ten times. In DNA form, the CDR3 reads TGTGCCCTCGGAGCCGGACAGCCCAATCAGCCCCAGCATTTT. It is translated as CALGAGQPNQPQHF. The chain links TRBV6-2 or TRBV6-3 to TRBJ1-5, with D perhaps TRBD1 (6 bases). The V gene lost 11 bases and the J gene lost 3 bases, with 17 bases spanning the gap. Germline V CDR1 and CDR2: MNHEY, SVGEGT. CDR3 size: 14 residues.

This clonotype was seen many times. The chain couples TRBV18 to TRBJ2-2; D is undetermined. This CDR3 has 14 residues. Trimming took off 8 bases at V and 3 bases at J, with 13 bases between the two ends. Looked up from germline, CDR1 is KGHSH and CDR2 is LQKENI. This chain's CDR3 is CASRTLRDTGELFF. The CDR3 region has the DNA TGTGCCAGCCGGACCCTTAGGGACACCGGGGAGCTGTTTTTT.

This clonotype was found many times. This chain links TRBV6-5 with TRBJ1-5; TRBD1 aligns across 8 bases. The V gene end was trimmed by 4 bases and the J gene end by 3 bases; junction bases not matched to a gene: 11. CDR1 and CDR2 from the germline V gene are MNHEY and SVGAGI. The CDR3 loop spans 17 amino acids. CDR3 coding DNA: TGTGCCAGCAGTTCCTCCGGGACAGGCCTCTCCAATCAGCCCCAGCATTTT. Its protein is CASSSSGTGLSNQPQHF.

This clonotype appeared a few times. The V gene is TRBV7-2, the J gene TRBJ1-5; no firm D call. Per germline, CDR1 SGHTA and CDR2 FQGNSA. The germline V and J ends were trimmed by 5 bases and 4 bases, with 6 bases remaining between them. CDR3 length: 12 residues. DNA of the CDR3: TGTGCCAGCAGCAACCAGAATCAGCCCCAGCATTTT. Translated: CASSNQNQPQHF.

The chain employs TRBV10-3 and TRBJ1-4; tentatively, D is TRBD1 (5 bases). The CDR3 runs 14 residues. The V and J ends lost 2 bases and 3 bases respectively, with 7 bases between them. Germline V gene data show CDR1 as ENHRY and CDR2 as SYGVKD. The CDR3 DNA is TGTGCCATCAGTGAGGGGACGGCTAATGAAAAACTGTTTTTT. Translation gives CAISEGTANEKLFF.

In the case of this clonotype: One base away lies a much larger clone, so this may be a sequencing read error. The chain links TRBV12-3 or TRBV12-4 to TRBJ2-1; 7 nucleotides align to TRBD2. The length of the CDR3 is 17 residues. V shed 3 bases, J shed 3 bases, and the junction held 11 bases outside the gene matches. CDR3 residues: CASSFPNWGGNYNEQFF. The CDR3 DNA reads TGTGCCAGCAGTTTCCCTAATTGGGGGGGGAACTACAATGAGCAGTTCTTC.

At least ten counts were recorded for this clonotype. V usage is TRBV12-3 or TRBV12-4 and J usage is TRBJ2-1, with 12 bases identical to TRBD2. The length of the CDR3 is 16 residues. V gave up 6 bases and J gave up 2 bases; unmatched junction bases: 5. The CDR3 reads CASSRLAGDPYNEQFF. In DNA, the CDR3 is TGTGCCAGCAGCCGACTAGCGGGAGATCCCTACAATGAGCAGTTCTTC.

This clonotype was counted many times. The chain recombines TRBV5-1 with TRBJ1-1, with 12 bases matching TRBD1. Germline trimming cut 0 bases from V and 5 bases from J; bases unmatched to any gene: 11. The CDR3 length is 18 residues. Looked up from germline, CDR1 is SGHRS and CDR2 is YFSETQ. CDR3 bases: TGCGCCAGCAGCTTGGGCCCGGGACAGGGGGCCTTTAGGACTGAAGCTTTCTTT. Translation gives CASSLGPGQGAFRTEAFF. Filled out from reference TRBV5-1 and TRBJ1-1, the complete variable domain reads KAGVTQTPRYLIKTRGQQVTLSCSPISGHRSVSWYQQTPGQGLQFLFEYFSETQRNKGNFPGRFSGRQFSNSRSEMNVSTLELGDSALYLCASSLGPGQGAFRTEAFFGQGTRLTVV.

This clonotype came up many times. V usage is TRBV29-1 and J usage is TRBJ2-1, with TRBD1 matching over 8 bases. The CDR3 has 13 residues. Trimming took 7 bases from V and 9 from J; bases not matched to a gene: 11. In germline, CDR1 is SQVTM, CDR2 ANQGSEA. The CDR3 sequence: CSATGGRVSEQFF. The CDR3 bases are TGCAGCGCCACAGGGGGTCGGGTCAGTGAGCAGTTCTTC.

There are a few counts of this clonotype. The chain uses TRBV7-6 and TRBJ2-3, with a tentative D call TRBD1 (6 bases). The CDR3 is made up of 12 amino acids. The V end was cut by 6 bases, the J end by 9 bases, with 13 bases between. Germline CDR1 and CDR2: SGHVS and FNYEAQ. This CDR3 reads CASSAPDRTQYF. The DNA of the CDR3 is TGTGCCAGCAGTGCCCCGGACAGAACGCAGTATTTT.

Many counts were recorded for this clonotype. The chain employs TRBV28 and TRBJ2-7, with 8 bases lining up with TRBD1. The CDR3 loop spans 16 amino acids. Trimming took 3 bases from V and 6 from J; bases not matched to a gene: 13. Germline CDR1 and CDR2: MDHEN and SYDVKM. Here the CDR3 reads CASSFLDRVQLSEQYF. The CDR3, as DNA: TGTGCCAGCAGTTTCCTGGACAGGGTTCAACTTAGCGAGCAGTACTTC.

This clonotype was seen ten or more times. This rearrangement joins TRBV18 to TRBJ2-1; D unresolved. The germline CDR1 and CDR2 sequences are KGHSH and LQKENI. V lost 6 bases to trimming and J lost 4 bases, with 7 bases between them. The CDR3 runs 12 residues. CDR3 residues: CASSSDYNEQFF. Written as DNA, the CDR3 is TGTGCCAGCTCTTCGGATTACAATGAGCAGTTCTTC.

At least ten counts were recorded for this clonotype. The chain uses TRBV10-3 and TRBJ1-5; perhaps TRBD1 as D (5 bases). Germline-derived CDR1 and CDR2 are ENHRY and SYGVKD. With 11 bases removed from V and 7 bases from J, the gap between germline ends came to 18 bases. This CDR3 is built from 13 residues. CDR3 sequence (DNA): TGTGCCGTTAAAGGGGATCAGAAACAGCCCCAGCATTTT. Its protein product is CAVKGDQKQPQHF.

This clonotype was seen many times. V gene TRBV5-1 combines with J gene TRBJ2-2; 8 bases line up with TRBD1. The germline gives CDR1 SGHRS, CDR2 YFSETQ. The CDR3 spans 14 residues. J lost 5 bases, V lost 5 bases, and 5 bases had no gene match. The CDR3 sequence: CASRSQGGTGELFF. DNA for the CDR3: TGCGCCAGCAGGTCACAGGGGGGAACCGGGGAGCTGTTTTTT.

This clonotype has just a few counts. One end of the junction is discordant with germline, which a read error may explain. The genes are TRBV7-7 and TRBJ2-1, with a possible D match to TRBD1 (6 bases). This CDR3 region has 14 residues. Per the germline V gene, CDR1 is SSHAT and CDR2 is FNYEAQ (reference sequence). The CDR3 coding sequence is TGTGCCAGCAGTCCGGGACACCCGGGCTATGAGCTGTTCTTC. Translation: CASSPGHPGYELFF.

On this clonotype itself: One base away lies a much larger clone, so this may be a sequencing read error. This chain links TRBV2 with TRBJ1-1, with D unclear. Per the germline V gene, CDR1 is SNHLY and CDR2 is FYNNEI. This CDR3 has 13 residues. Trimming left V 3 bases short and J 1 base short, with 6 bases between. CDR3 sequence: CASSEMSNTEAFF. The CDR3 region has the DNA TGTGCCAGCAGTGAGATGTCGAACACTGAAGCTTTCTTT.

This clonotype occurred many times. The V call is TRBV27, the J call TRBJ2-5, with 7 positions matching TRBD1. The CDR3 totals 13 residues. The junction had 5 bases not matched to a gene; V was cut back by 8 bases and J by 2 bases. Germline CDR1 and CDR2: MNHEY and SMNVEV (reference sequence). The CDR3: CASGGQRQETQYF. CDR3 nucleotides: TGTGCCAGCGGGGGACAGAGACAAGAGACCCAGTACTTC.

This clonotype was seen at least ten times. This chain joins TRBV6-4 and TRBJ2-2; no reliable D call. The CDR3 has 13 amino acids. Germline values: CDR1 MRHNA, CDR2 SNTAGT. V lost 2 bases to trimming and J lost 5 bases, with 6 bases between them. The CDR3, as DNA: TGTGCCAGCAGTGACACACTAACCGGGGAGCTGTTTTTT. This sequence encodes CASSDTLTGELFF.

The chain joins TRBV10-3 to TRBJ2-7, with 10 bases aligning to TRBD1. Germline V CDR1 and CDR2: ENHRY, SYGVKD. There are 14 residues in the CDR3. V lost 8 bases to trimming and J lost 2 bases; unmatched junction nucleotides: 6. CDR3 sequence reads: CAIRPGQGAYEQYF. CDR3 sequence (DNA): TGTGCCATCCGGCCTGGACAGGGGGCCTACGAGCAGTACTTC.

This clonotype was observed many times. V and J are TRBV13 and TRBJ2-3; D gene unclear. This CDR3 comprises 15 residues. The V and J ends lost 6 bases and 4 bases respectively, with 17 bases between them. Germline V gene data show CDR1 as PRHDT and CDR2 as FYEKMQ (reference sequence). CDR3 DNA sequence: TGTGCCAGCAGGGCTGAGTCCCCCAGCCCAGATACGCAGTATTTT. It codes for CASRAESPSPDTQYF.

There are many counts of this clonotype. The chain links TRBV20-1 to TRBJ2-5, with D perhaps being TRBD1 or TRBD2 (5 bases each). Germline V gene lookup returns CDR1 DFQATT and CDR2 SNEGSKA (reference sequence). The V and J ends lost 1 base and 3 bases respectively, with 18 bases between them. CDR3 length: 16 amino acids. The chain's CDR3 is CSARVSYFGGEETQYF. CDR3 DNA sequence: TGCAGTGCTAGAGTTTCATACTTTGGGGGAGAAGAGACCCAGTACTTC.

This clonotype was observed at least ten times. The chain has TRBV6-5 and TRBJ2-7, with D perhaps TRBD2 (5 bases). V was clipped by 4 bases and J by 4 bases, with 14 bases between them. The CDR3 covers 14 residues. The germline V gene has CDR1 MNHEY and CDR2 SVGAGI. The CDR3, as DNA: TGTGCCAGCAGTTCCGGCGTAGGGAGTTACGAGCAGTACTTC. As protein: CASSSGVGSYEQYF.

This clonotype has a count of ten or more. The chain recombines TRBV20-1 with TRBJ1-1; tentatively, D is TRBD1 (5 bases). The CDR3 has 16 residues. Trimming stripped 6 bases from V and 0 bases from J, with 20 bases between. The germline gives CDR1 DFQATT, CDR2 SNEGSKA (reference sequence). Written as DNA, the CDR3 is TGCAGTGCGGACTTCGCGGCAGCAGGGATGAACACTGAAGCTTTCTTT. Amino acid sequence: CSADFAAAGMNTEAFF.

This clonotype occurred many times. The CDR3 region has the DNA TGTGCCAGCAGTCGCCCCAGGACTAGCGGTGACAATGAGCAGTTCTTC. It codes for CASSRPRTSGDNEQFF. This rearrangement joins TRBV28 to TRBJ2-1, with 10 nucleotides matching TRBD2. This CDR3 is 16 amino acids long. J was trimmed by 5 bases and V by 5 bases; bases with no gene match: 9. Germline V gene sequence: CDR1 MDHEN, CDR2 SYDVKM.

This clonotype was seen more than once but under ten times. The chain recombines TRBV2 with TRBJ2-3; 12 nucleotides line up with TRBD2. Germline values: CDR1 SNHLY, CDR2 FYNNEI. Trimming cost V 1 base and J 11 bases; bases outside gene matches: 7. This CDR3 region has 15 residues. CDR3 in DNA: TGTGCCAGCAGTGAAGGATTGCTAGCGGGAGGGAAGCAGTATTTT. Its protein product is CASSEGLLAGGKQYF.

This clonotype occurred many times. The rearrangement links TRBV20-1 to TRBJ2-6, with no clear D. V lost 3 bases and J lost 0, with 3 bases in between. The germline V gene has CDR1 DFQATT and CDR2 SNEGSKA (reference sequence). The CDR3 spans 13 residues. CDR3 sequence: CSASSSGANVLTF. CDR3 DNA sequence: TGCAGTGCTAGCAGCTCTGGGGCCAACGTCCTGACTTTC.